The rows below give T cell receptor beta chains drawn from one sample of a study of T cell changes during pregnancy in multiple sclerosis. Only in-frame clones appear in the TCRdb table, and some are missing; sequencing was by immunoSEQ multiplex PCR. Found here are about 93,000 clones, about 92% of them singletons; the top ten hold approximately 2%. The sequencing here drew on peripheral blood, taken after pregnancy. The source is a female donor with multiple sclerosis, enrolled in a pregnancy study. Each CDR3 is given with its conserved first and last residue. Each record gives: V gene, CDR3 protein.

V: TRBV2
CDR3: CASSERDSRLGQPQHF

V: TRBV5-5
CDR3: CASSFPPGEGYTF

V: TRBV7-8
CDR3: CASSLLASSGTSSYEQYF

V: TRBV14
CDR3: CASSQEEGGTGGGQPQHF

V: TRBV5-1
CDR3: CASSLVTGLSTDTQYF

V: TRBV7-2
CDR3: CASSAGQTAYEQYF

V: TRBV25-1
CDR3: CASGTTGNTEAFF

V: TRBV30
CDR3: CAWARGGHEQYF

V: TRBV5-1
CDR3: CASSLGATQETQYF

V: TRBV7-3
CDR3: CASSTFSGSGGEQFF

V: TRBV6-5
CDR3: CASSFSGILPYEQYF

V: TRBV28
CDR3: CASSPVGGGYGNTGELFF

V: TRBV27
CDR3: CASVPEGTDTQYF

V: TRBV7-9
CDR3: CASSPGTALLYGYTF

V: TRBV2
CDR3: CASSAMAASGSLGEKLFF

V: TRBV19
CDR3: CASTEGAGGRLNTEAFF

V: TRBV7-3
CDR3: CASSESGGFGNTIYF

V: TRBV6-5
CDR3: CATTSGGTSYEQYF

V: TRBV10-2
CDR3: CASSDPGESYNEQFF

V: TRBV27
CDR3: CASSSGLYSYEQYF

V: TRBV5-5
CDR3: CASSQGQGRHEQYF

V: TRBV6-5
CDR3: CASSYQGILTF

V: TRBV7-6
CDR3: CASSPLEAFF

V: TRBV30
CDR3: CAWSVHRGRDTEAFF

V: TRBV27
CDR3: CASSFLGGATDEQYF

V: TRBV5-1
CDR3: CASEGDNEQFF

V: TRBV6-1
CDR3: CASSEFTVQPQHF

V: TRBV30
CDR3: CAWTGVSYGYTF